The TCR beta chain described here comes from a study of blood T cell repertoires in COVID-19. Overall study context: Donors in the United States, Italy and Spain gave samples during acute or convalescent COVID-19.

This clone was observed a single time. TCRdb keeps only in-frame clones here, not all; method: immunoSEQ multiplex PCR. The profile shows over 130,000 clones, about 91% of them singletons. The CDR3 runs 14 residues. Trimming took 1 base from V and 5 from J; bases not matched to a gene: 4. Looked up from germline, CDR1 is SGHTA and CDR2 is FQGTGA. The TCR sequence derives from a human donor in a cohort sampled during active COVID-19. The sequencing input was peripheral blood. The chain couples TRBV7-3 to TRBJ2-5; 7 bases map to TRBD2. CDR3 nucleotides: TGTGCCAGCAGCTTAAGCGGGGGTGTGGAGACCCAGTACTTC. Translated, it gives CASSLSGGVETQYF.